The 9 T cell receptor beta chains given below trace back to one sample, sequenced in a study of OX40 agonist ivuxolimab in advanced cancers. Assay used: immunoSEQ multiplex PCR; TCRdb lists only in-frame clones, some missing. The sample has roughly 56,000 clones, about 86% seen once. Sequenced here: CD4+ or CD8+ T cells sorted from blood, sampled in a trial of the OX40 agonist ivuxolimab. Receptors were obtained from an adult with an advanced solid tumor such as melanoma, head and neck, liver or kidney cancer.

This clone was picked up a small number of times. The chain carries TRBV28 and TRBJ1-1; D is unresolved. Germline lookup yields CDR1 MDHEN and CDR2 SYDVKM. V gave up 10 bases and J gave up 0 bases, with 9 bases separating them. The CDR3 has 12 amino acids. CDR3 protein: CAILGMNTEAFF. The CDR3 DNA sequence: TGTGCCATCCTCGGGATGAACACTGAAGCTTTCTTT.

The chain links TRBV11-2 to TRBJ1-5, with 9 bases lining up with TRBD1. CDR1 is SGHAT and CDR2 is FQNNGV in the germline V gene. The CDR3 has 15 amino acids. The J segment lost 1 base and the V segment lost 4 bases, leaving 2 bases of the junction unmatched. Written as DNA, the CDR3 is TGTGCCAGCAGCTCAGACAGGGGGAGCAATCAGCCCCAGCATTTT. This gives the protein CASSSDRGSNQPQHF.

This rearrangement joins TRBV5-4 to TRBJ1-1; maybe TRBD1 (6 bases). There are 14 residues in the CDR3. Trimming cost V 4 bases and J 3 bases, with 13 bases left between them. CDR1 is SGHNT, CDR2 YYREEE, per germline (reference sequence). DNA for the CDR3: TGTGCCAGCAGCGAAAAAGGGGGGTACACTGAAGCTTTCTTT. Its protein product is CASSEKGGYTEAFF.

CDR3 residues: CASSYSTITRNEQFF. For the CDR3, the DNA is TGTGCCAGCAGTTACTCGACCATTACTCGGAATGAGCAGTTCTTC. V and J are TRBV6-5 and TRBJ2-1, with no clear D. Trimming pared 0 bases from V and 7 bases from J, leaving 13 bases between. This CDR3 spans 15 amino acids. Germline V gene lookup returns CDR1 MNHEY and CDR2 SVGAGI.

The chain combines TRBV28 with TRBJ1-3; D unclear. The germline gives CDR1 MDHEN, CDR2 SYDVKM. The CDR3 contains 13 residues. V was pared by 5 bases and J by 0 bases, with 5 bases between. The CDR3 DNA reads TGTGCCAGCAGTGTTAGCTCTGGAAACACCATATATTTT. It encodes CASSVSSGNTIYF.

The chain links TRBV11-2 to TRBJ2-2, with unresolved D. The CDR3 sequence is 14 residues long. Germline CDR1 and CDR2: SGHAT and FQNNGV. V was shortened by 5 bases and J by 0 bases, with 7 bases between the two germline ends. CDR3 sequence (DNA): TGTGCCAGCAGCCCCGACCCGAACACCGGGGAGCTGTTTTTT. Protein sequence: CASSPDPNTGELFF.

The chain carries TRBV10-1 and TRBJ2-2; no clear D gene. Germline lookup yields CDR1 WNHNN and CDR2 SYGVQD (reference sequence). V dropped 2 bases and J dropped 0 bases, with 10 bases sitting between them. The CDR3 spans 16 residues. DNA of the CDR3: TGCGCCAGCAGTGAGGAGAGGTGGGCGAACACCGGGGAGCTGTTTTTT. Translation gives CASSEERWANTGELFF.

DNA of the CDR3: TGTGCCAGCAGGGTACGAAGCAATCAGCCCCAGCATTTT. The encoded protein is CASRVRSNQPQHF. This chain joins TRBV2 and TRBJ1-5; D unresolved. CDR3 length equals 13 residues. Germline CDR1 is SNHLY and CDR2 is FYNNEI. The V and J ends lost 6 bases and 1 base respectively, with 7 bases between them.

This clone came up once. This CDR3 reads CASGSFSGGFTDTQYF. CDR3 nucleotide sequence: TGTGCCAGCGGCTCCTTCAGCGGGGGATTCACAGATACGCAGTATTTT. The rearrangement uses TRBV7-2 and TRBJ2-3; TRBD2 agrees at 8 bases. V was pared by 8 bases and J by 2 bases, with 12 bases of the junction left unmatched. The CDR3 has 16 residues. Germline V lookup: CDR1 SGHTA, CDR2 FQGNSA.